Listed below are T cell receptor beta chains from one sample, sequenced in a study of T cells in Graves' hyperthyroidism and ophthalmopathy. TCRdb recomputed calls from the multiplex PCR reads with MiXCR, one row per CDR3 protein. The sample has a few hundred thousand distinct CDR3 sequences, around 14% seen once. Sequencing input: blood. Every receptor here comes from a woman aged 30 to 39 with Graves' hyperthyroidism. CDR3s leave out the opening cysteine and the closing phenylalanine or tryptophan.

CDR3 length	V gene	CDR3 protein
14	TRBV19	ASSATGLAGVNEQF
14	TRBV6-1	ASRTDRGATNEKLF
14	TRBV13	ASSLSNRADHNEQF
12	TRBV6-1	ASSQQGYNQPQH
13	TRBV11-2	ASSLMGATGEKLF
13	TRBV28	ASSLSQLAQETQY
17	TRBV7-9	ASSLPGGKNLHSTDTQY
15	TRBV12-3/TRBV12-4	ASSFLSGGDSNYGYT
9	TRBV28	ASSPGTGKY
15	TRBV7-9	ASTWLSAEPNTGELF
11	TRBV20-1	SAAPWSQETQY
15	TRBV12-3/TRBV12-4	ASTKGQGFTGANVLT
12	TRBV18	ASSPSRQGDEQY
10	TRBV27	ASPLRSYEQY
13	TRBV30	AWSPGTGAYQPQH
14	TRBV4-1	ASSQARTGGPDTQY
13	TRBV6-2/TRBV6-3	ASSPSGSVADTQY
12	TRBV20-1	SARGTLSNQPQH
16	TRBV24-1	ATSDPSRGDRGNNEQF
12	TRBV29-1	SVGDVTAGQPQH
12	TRBV20-1	SAPLAASTDTQY
13	TRBV6-2/TRBV6-3	ASSSAGVLGNTIY
15	TRBV4-2	ASSQNSGTDSNQPQH
10	TRBV20-1	SATGTNYEQY
14	TRBV4-1	ASSQGQGAWGSPLH
12	TRBV9	ASSRDGGPDTQY
14	TRBV9	ASSGTSGRNTGELF
10	TRBV20-1	SASRREDEQF
15	TRBV27	ASSSLGLAGLADTQY
15	TRBV7-3	ASSPVAERELFNEQF
13	TRBV10-3	AISFGTDLNSPLH
13	TRBV5-1	ASSLGGSSGNTIY
12	TRBV7-3	ASSSSGSPNEQF
12	TRBV25-1	ASSEYGGFQPQH
13	TRBV20-1	SARGTPFSTDTQY
10	TRBV6-1	ASSGTGAEQF
14	TRBV11-2	ASSFGLAGGAGEQY
12	TRBV20-1	SATWDYAYNEQF
17	TRBV24-1	ATSDSARRVVIGTDTQY
13	TRBV6-2/TRBV6-3	ASNKWGQGGNKQF
14	TRBV3-1	ASSPGEREITDTQY
15	TRBV7-9	ASSSLTCGSDTDTQY
12	TRBV7-9	ASSGDSSNQPQH
15	TRBV10-3	AISGTGTSGSTDTQY
13	TRBV28	ASRSREGTYNEHF
12	TRBV27	ASSPRGSPYEQY
13	TRBV20-1	SARDTSGQYNEQF
13	TRBV28	ASRGTGPWGNTIY
13	TRBV7-2	ASSKDTFSYNEQF
12	TRBV12-3/TRBV12-4	ASSPFGSSDTQY
11	TRBV27	ASSLNSRYGYT
13	TRBV7-3	ASSPTGVNYNEQF
14	TRBV9	ASSVAAGGPYNEQY
14	TRBV4-2	ASSQGRQGNLDEQY
13	TRBV29-1	SVVSTSGSGDTQY
17	TRBV13	ASSLSPGIAGGHTGELF
11	TRBV24-1	ATSDFRSYEQY